The 31 T cell receptor beta chains below were found in one sample sequenced in a study of CD8+ T cells in alopecia areata. RNA, once extracted, was reverse transcribed into cDNA for use as the sequencing template. The assay was immunoSEQ multiplex PCR, and TCRdb's table has in-frame clones only and misses some. Here the sample spans more than 90,000 clones, 50% to 75% being singletons. Treatment defined: oral pan-JAK inhibitor, 5-10 mg twice daily. Sequencing used CD8+ T cells sorted from blood, obtained at week 24, from a patient treated with tofacitinib. These receptors came from a human donor with alopecia areata.

This clone was counted only a few times. The V and J genes are TRBV7-9 and TRBJ2-3; the D is unclear. Germline loops: CDR1 SEHNR, CDR2 FQNEAQ (reference sequence). V was trimmed by 1 base and J by 4 bases, leaving 12 bases between them. The CDR3 spans 15 residues. This CDR3 reads CASSLDASLADTQYF. In nucleotides, the CDR3 is TGTGCCAGCAGCTTAGACGCCAGCCTGGCAGATACGCAGTATTTT. The whole variable domain, filled in from reference TRBV7-9 and TRBJ2-3, reads DTGVSQNPRHKITKRGQNVTFRCDPISEHNRLYWYRQTLGQGPEFLTYFQNEAQLEKSRLLSDRFSAERPKGSFSTLEIQRTEQGDSAMYLCASSLDASLADTQYFGPGTRLTVL.

The chain combines TRBV4-2 with TRBJ1-1; D not certain. CDR3 size: 14 residues. Germline V gene sequence: CDR1 LGHNA, CDR2 YNFKEQ. V was clipped by 6 bases and J by 5 bases, with 16 bases between them. The CDR3 spells CASSTRRIGTEAFF. The CDR3 coding sequence is TGTGCCAGCAGTACCCGACGTATAGGGACTGAAGCTTTCTTT.

This clone was detected many times. The V gene is TRBV6-4, the J gene TRBJ2-1, with D possibly TRBD2 on 6 matching bases. Between the trimmed V and J ends, which lost 5 bases and 5 bases, there was a span of 16 bases. The CDR3 sequence is 15 residues long. Germline CDR1 reads MRHNA; CDR2 reads SNTAGT. CDR3 nucleotide sequence: TGTGCCAGCAGTCCGTCGGGGGATGGCCACAATGAGCAGTTCTTC. This translates into CASSPSGDGHNEQFF.

The chain couples TRBV7-8 to TRBJ2-7, with D unclear. The CDR3 loop spans 12 amino acids. Trimming left V 1 base short and J 5 bases short, with 6 bases between. Germline loops: CDR1 SGHVS, CDR2 FQNEAQ. The DNA of the CDR3 is TGTGCCAGCAGCTTAGGCACGGACGAGCAGTACTTC. Translation gives CASSLGTDEQYF.

The chain recombines TRBV9 with TRBJ2-7; D is perhaps TRBD1 or TRBD2 (5 bases each). The CDR3 runs to 15 residues. Germline CDR1 is SGDLS and CDR2 is YYNGEE. Trimming removed 4 bases from V and 3 bases from J, with 17 bases in between. The CDR3 DNA is TGTGCCAGCAGCCGTGGGACGTCGAGGATCTACGAGCAGTACTTC. This codes for CASSRGTSRIYEQYF.

This clone has only a few counts. The rearrangement joins TRBV5-1 to TRBJ2-7; 10 bases agree with TRBD1. Trimming took 3 bases from V and 0 from J; bases not matched to a gene: 3. This CDR3 comprises 15 residues. Germline loops: CDR1 SGHRS, CDR2 YFSETQ. CDR3 amino acids: CASSWGQGLSYEQYF. CDR3 DNA: TGCGCCAGCAGCTGGGGACAGGGGCTCTCCTACGAGCAGTACTTC.

The CDR3 nucleotides are TGTGCCAGCAGATCTAGCGGAATTGAGCAGTTCTTC. Translating it yields CASRSSGIEQFF. The chain has TRBV27 and TRBJ2-1; TRBD2 agrees at 7 bases. After removal of 6 bases from V and 9 bases from J, the junction contained 5 bases not matched to a gene. The CDR3 runs 12 residues. Germline V gene data show CDR1 as MNHEY and CDR2 as SMNVEV (reference sequence).

This clone was observed a single time. This rearrangement joins TRBV19 to TRBJ2-7; the D gene is possibly TRBD1 (7 bases). V was pared by 3 bases and J by 3 bases, with 12 bases between. The CDR3 spans 14 residues. The germline gives CDR1 LNHDA, CDR2 SQIVND (reference sequence). CDR3: CASSIPGGGYEQYF. CDR3 sequence (DNA): TGTGCCAGTAGTATCCCAGGGGGAGGCTACGAGCAGTACTTC.

This clone was observed a few times. V usage is TRBV2 and J usage is TRBJ2-1; possibly TRBD1 for D (6 bases). This CDR3 comprises 12 residues. Per germline, CDR1 SNHLY and CDR2 FYNNEI. V gave up 9 bases and J gave up 10 bases, with 16 bases separating them. CDR3 in DNA: TGTGCCAGTAGGGGGATTTCGAGGGAGCAGTTCTTC. It codes for CASRGISREQFF. Using reference TRBV2 and TRBJ2-1 for the parts outside the CDR3, the full variable domain is EPEVTQTPSHQVTQMGQEVILRCVPISNHLYFYWYRQILGQKVEFLVSFYNNEISEKSEIFDDQFSVERPDGSNFTLKIRSTKLEDSAMYFCASRGISREQFFGPGTRLTVL.

This clone has a handful of counts. The V call is TRBV27, the J call TRBJ1-4, with 10 bases aligning to TRBD1. Unmatched junction bases numbered 6, after V lost 4 bases and J lost 7 bases. The CDR3 sequence is 15 residues long. CDR1 is MNHEY, CDR2 SMNVEV, per germline (reference sequence). CDR3 sequence (DNA): TGTGCCAGCAGTTCTAGGACAGGGGGTCGTGAAAAACTGTTTTTT. Its protein product is CASSSRTGGREKLFF.

The chain combines TRBV7-2 with TRBJ2-7; the D gene is possibly TRBD1 (6 bases). The CDR3 totals 16 residues. Per germline, CDR1 SGHTA and CDR2 FQGNSA. V lost 1 base and J 1 base, leaving 14 bases between the germline ends. CDR3 coding DNA: TGTGCCAGCAGCTTAGGTTTTGGGACACCTTCCTACGAGCAGTACTTC. Translation: CASSLGFGTPSYEQYF.

This clone was seen more than once but under ten times. The rearrangement links TRBV4-1 to TRBJ2-2; D is uncertain. Germline CDR1 is MGHRA and CDR2 is YSYEKL. The CDR3 loop spans 15 amino acids. V was pared by 6 bases and J by 6 bases, with 17 bases between. The CDR3 bases are TGCGCCAGCAGTTACCGGCCAACCGGCTCCGGGGAGCTGTTTTTT. Translated: CASSYRPTGSGELFF.

J is TRBJ2-7 and V is TRBV7-8; TRBD2 might be the D (6 bases). CDR1 and CDR2 (germline): SGHVS, FQNEAQ. V was pared by 1 base and J by 0 bases, with 16 bases between. The CDR3 consists of 17 residues. The CDR3 bases are TGTGCCAGCAGCTTAGGAACTAGGGCTAGCGTCTCCTACGAGCAGTACTTC. Translation gives CASSLGTRASVSYEQYF.

The chain couples TRBV27 to TRBJ2-7, with a tentative D call TRBD1 (6 bases). Trimming removed 5 bases from V and 3 bases from J, with 17 bases in between. CDR3 length: 15 amino acids. CDR1 and CDR2 (germline): MNHEY, SMNVEV (reference sequence). CDR3 in DNA: TGTGCCAGCAGTGCCCCAGGGGCGACACTCTACGAGCAGTACTTC. As protein: CASSAPGATLYEQYF.

V usage is TRBV7-6 and J usage is TRBJ2-7; 7 nucleotides align to TRBD1. Germline V lookup: CDR1 SGHVS, CDR2 FNYEAQ. After removal of 4 bases from V and 6 bases from J, the junction contained 3 bases not matched to a gene. The CDR3 extends over 12 amino acids. CDR3 coding DNA: TGTGCCAGCAGCTCGACAGGGATCGAGCAGTACTTC. Its protein is CASSSTGIEQYF. The variable domain in full, completed from reference TRBV7-6 and TRBJ2-7, reads GAGVSQSPRYKVTKRGQDVALRCDPISGHVSLYWYRQALGQGPEFLTYFNYEAQQDKSGLPNDRFSAERPEGSISTLTIQRTEQRDSAMYRCASSSTGIEQYFGPGTRLTVT.

The chain recombines TRBV7-2 with TRBJ2-7; no clear D. The CDR3 has 14 amino acids. Between the trimmed V and J ends, which lost 2 bases and 5 bases, there was a span of 13 bases. Germline-derived CDR1 and CDR2 are SGHTA and FQGNSA. The CDR3 is CASSLSAGANEQYF. In DNA form, the CDR3 reads TGTGCCAGCAGCTTAAGCGCAGGCGCCAACGAGCAGTACTTC.

This clone was seen just once. This chain uses TRBV7-8 with TRBJ2-7, with D hard to call. The CDR3 is 13 amino acids. Germline lookup yields CDR1 SGHVS and CDR2 FQNEAQ. Trimming left V 3 bases short and J 0 bases short, with 6 bases between. Here the CDR3 reads CASSFSDSYEQYF. The CDR3 DNA sequence: TGTGCCAGCAGCTTCAGTGACTCCTACGAGCAGTACTTC.

The gene calls are TRBV19 and TRBJ2-7; D is undetermined. Trimming removed 3 bases at V and 3 bases at J, with 9 bases between. The CDR3 is 13 residues long. Germline V gene data show CDR1 as LNHDA and CDR2 as SQIVND (reference sequence). CDR3 DNA sequence: TGTGCCAGTAGTATTTACCACTTCTACGAGCAGTACTTC. It codes for CASSIYHFYEQYF.

This sequence joins TRBV6-5 and TRBJ2-7; tentatively, D is TRBD2 (6 bases). CDR1 is MNHEY, CDR2 SVGAGI, per germline. Deletions cut 0 bases from V and 6 bases from J, with 18 bases between. The CDR3 is made up of 16 amino acids. The CDR3 here is CASSYSIGTAVLEQYF. The CDR3 nucleotides read TGTGCCAGCAGTTACTCGATAGGGACTGCGGTGCTCGAGCAGTACTTC.

The V gene is TRBV27, the J gene TRBJ1-5; weak D call: TRBD1 (5 bases). CDR3 length: 15 amino acids. The ends were cut back, 3 bases at V and 3 bases at J, with 12 bases in the middle. The germline V gene encodes CDR1 MNHEY and CDR2 SMNVEV (reference sequence). CDR3 region: CASSLGDGPNQPQHF. The DNA of the CDR3 is TGTGCCAGCAGTTTGGGGGACGGACCCAATCAGCCCCAGCATTTT.

This chain uses TRBV2 with TRBJ1-2; no firm D call. Trimming removed 1 base from V and 8 bases from J, with 8 bases in between. The CDR3 has 12 amino acids. The germline V gene encodes CDR1 SNHLY and CDR2 FYNNEI. CDR3 DNA sequence: TGTGCCAGCAGTGAAGGTCGGCTAGGCTACACCTTC. It translates to CASSEGRLGYTF.

The rearrangement links TRBV13 to TRBJ2-4; D remains ambiguous. CDR3 size: 14 residues. Trimming took off 5 bases at V and 0 bases at J, with 8 bases between the two ends. Per germline, CDR1 PRHDT and CDR2 FYEKMQ (reference sequence). In nucleotides, the CDR3 is TGTGCCAGCAGCCTTAAAGTAGCCAAAAACATTCAGTACTTC. This encodes CASSLKVAKNIQYF.

The chain is built from TRBV10-3 and TRBJ1-2; D possibly corresponds to TRBD1 (5 bases). CDR1 ENHRY and CDR2 SYGVKD come from the germline V gene. CDR3 length: 15 amino acids. V lost 0 bases and J lost 5, with 13 bases in between. The CDR3 sequence: CAISESSPGLYGYTF. The DNA of the CDR3 is TGTGCCATCAGTGAGTCGTCTCCGGGGCTTTATGGCTACACCTTC.

This clone was counted only a few times. V and J are TRBV29-1 and TRBJ1-1; D remains unclear. Germline values: CDR1 SQVTM, CDR2 ANQGSEA. The CDR3 extends over 13 amino acids. V was pared by 0 bases and J by 3 bases, with 8 bases between. In DNA, the CDR3 is TGCAGCGTTGAAGAGCCCAACTACACTGAAGCTTTCTTT. Translated, it gives CSVEEPNYTEAFF. The whole variable domain, filled in from reference TRBV29-1 and TRBJ1-1, reads SAVISQKPSRDICQRGTSLTIQCQVDSQVTMMFWYRQQPGQSLTLIATANQGSEATYESGFVIDKFPISRPNLTFSTLTVSNMSPEDSSIYLCSVEEPNYTEAFFGQGTRLTVV.

The chain carries TRBV6-6 and TRBJ2-5; 11 bases are a match to TRBD2. The J call may be in error: the DNA end matches TRBJ2-7 better. The CDR3 is made up of 15 amino acids. Germline-derived CDR1 and CDR2 are MNHNY and SVGAGI (reference sequence). The CDR3 is CASSYSSGGAYEQYF. The CDR3 DNA sequence: TGTGCCAGCAGTTACTCTAGCGGGGGGGCCTACGAGCAGTACTTC.

The rearrangement uses TRBV5-1 and TRBJ2-3, with TRBD1 as a possible D gene (6 bases). Germline V gene data show CDR1 as SGHRS and CDR2 as YFSETQ. The CDR3 spans 15 residues. V shed 4 bases and J shed 2 bases, with 14 bases lying between them. The CDR3 nucleotides read TGCGCCAGCAGCGGCCTAGGGGGATTCACAGATACGCAGTATTTT. This gives the protein CASSGLGGFTDTQYF.

The sample holds a few counts of this clone. J is TRBJ2-1 and V is TRBV29-1; TRBD1 aligns across 8 bases. Germline CDR1 reads SQVTM; CDR2 reads ANQGSEA. This CDR3 contains 17 residues. Unmatched junction bases numbered 19, after V lost 6 bases and J lost 6 bases. This CDR3 is CSVEPRGQGIGGNEQFF. For the CDR3, the DNA is TGCAGCGTGGAGCCCCGTGGACAGGGAATAGGTGGCAATGAGCAGTTCTTC.

The V call is TRBV4-3, the J call TRBJ1-5; D is unresolved. The germline V gene encodes CDR1 LGHNA and CDR2 YSLEER. Trimming took 4 bases from V and 0 from J, leaving 10 bases between them. The CDR3 runs to 15 residues. The CDR3 DNA reads as TGCGCCAGCAGCCTCCTTCTGGATAGCAATCAGCCCCAGCATTTT. It translates to CASSLLLDSNQPQHF.

This chain connects TRBV5-6 to TRBJ1-1, with a weak D call TRBD1 (6 bases). There are 14 residues in the CDR3. Germline V gene lookup returns CDR1 SGHDT and CDR2 YYEEEE. Trimming cost V 7 bases and J 5 bases, with 18 bases left between them. The CDR3 DNA is TGTGCCAGCGTCAAGGTGGCGGGGGCAACTGAAGCTTTCTTT. As protein: CASVKVAGATEAFF.

This rearrangement joins TRBV18 to TRBJ2-7; TRBD1 aligns across 11 bases. The CDR3 runs to 14 residues. Germline values: CDR1 KGHSH, CDR2 LQKENI. The trim removed 3 bases at V and 3 bases at J, leaving 1 base unmatched. The DNA of the CDR3 is TGTGCCAGCTCACCGGACAGGGGGCTCTACGAGCAGTACTTC. Translated, it gives CASSPDRGLYEQYF.

About this clone: The junction shows a germline mismatch at one end, possibly a read error. CDR3 sequence: CASSPQGVNEQFF. The CDR3, as DNA: TGTGCTAGCAGCCCCCAGGGCGTCAATGAGCAGTTCTTC. The chain carries TRBV7-7 and TRBJ2-1, with D perhaps matching TRBD1 (5 bases). The CDR3 totals 13 residues. Germline V CDR1 and CDR2: SSHAT, FNYEAQ (reference sequence).